Listed below are T cell receptor beta chains from one sample, sequenced in a study of T cells in Graves' hyperthyroidism and ophthalmopathy. TCRdb re-called the multiplex PCR reads with MiXCR, one entry per CDR3 protein. In the table there are 300,000 or so distinct CDR3 sequences, around a fifth of which are singletons. Sequenced input: blood. The receptors were gathered from a woman aged 45-65 years with Graves' hyperthyroidism. Both conserved end residues are part of each CDR3. D genes are given only for firm matches. Clone size, where shown, is once, few, many, or a class for clones that have expanded.

v_gene: TRBV27
abundance: many
j_gene: TRBJ2-2
d_gene: -
CDR3nt: TGTGCCAGCAGTCAAAACACTCTTTCACTAGGGCGGACCGGGGAGCTGTTTTTT
CDR3aa: CASSQNTLSLGRTGELFF

v_gene: TRBV18
abundance: many
j_gene: TRBJ1-2
d_gene: -
CDR3nt: TGTGCCAGCTCACCGGGAAAGGACTATGGCTACACCTTC
CDR3aa: CASSPGKDYGYTF

v_gene: TRBV20-1
abundance: many
j_gene: TRBJ2-5
d_gene: -
CDR3nt: TGCAGTGCAATGACAGGACAAGAGACCCAGTACTTC
CDR3aa: CSAMTGQETQYF

v_gene: TRBV18
abundance: -
j_gene: TRBJ2-3
d_gene: TRBD2
CDR3nt: TGTGCCATCCTCCTAGCGGGAGATGGCACAGATACGCAGTATTTT
CDR3aa: CAILLAGDGTDTQYF

v_gene: TRBV4-1
abundance: many
j_gene: TRBJ2-7
d_gene: TRBD1
CDR3nt: TGCGCCAGCAGCCAAGGGTGGACAGGGGGCCTCTACGAGCAGTACTTC
CDR3aa: CASSQGWTGGLYEQYF

v_gene: TRBV28
abundance: many
j_gene: TRBJ2-5
d_gene: TRBD2
CDR3nt: TGTGCCAGCAGCCCCCGGGGGGAAGAGACCCAGTACTTC
CDR3aa: CASSPRGEETQYF

v_gene: TRBV5-1
abundance: -
j_gene: TRBJ2-3
d_gene: TRBD2
CDR3nt: TGCGCCAGCAGCGACCGATTTGGGCGGGAGGCCACAGATACGCAGTATTTT
CDR3aa: CASSDRFGREATDTQYF

v_gene: TRBV11-1
abundance: many
j_gene: TRBJ2-1
d_gene: -
CDR3nt: TGTGCCAGCAGCTTATCCCTCGGGACTTCCCATTTCGATGAGCAGTTCTTC
CDR3aa: CASSLSLGTSHFDEQFF

v_gene: TRBV7-2
abundance: many
j_gene: TRBJ2-7
d_gene: -
CDR3nt: TGTGCCAGCAGCCTCCTTCAGGGGAGGGGCACCTACGAGCAGTACTTC
CDR3aa: CASSLLQGRGTYEQYF

v_gene: TRBV3-1
abundance: many
j_gene: TRBJ2-7
d_gene: -
CDR3nt: TGTGCCAGCAGCCAAGTGCGGATTAGCTCCTACGAGCAGTACTTC
CDR3aa: CASSQVRISSYEQYF

v_gene: TRBV28
abundance: many
j_gene: TRBJ1-4
d_gene: -
CDR3nt: TGTGCCAGCAGAGGATACAGGGCAACTAATGAAAAACTGTTTTTT
CDR3aa: CASRGYRATNEKLFF

v_gene: TRBV7-9
abundance: -
j_gene: TRBJ2-3
d_gene: TRBD2
CDR3nt: TGTGCCAGCAGCTTAGCACCAGGCGGGGGGGTCCCAGATACGCAGTATTTT
CDR3aa: CASSLAPGGGVPDTQYF

v_gene: TRBV16
abundance: -
j_gene: TRBJ1-4
d_gene: -
CDR3nt: TGTGCCAGCAGCCAAAGCAGGGGCGTCGGTGAAAAACTGTTTTTT
CDR3aa: CASSQSRGVGEKLFF

v_gene: TRBV2
abundance: many
j_gene: TRBJ2-7
d_gene: TRBD1
CDR3nt: TGTGCCAGCAGTGAAAGACCGACAGGGTCCCCCTCCTACGAGCAGTACTTC
CDR3aa: CASSERPTGSPSYEQYF

v_gene: TRBV12-3/TRBV12-4
abundance: many
j_gene: TRBJ1-6
d_gene: -
CDR3nt: TGTGCCAGCAGCTCCACCGGGTTTAATTCACCCCTCCACTTT
CDR3aa: CASSSTGFNSPLHF

v_gene: TRBV5-1
abundance: many
j_gene: TRBJ1-5
d_gene: -
CDR3nt: TGCGCCAGCAGCTTAGGGGGGAGTAGCAATCAGCCCCAGCATTTT
CDR3aa: CASSLGGSSNQPQHF

v_gene: TRBV3-1
abundance: many
j_gene: TRBJ1-2
d_gene: -
CDR3nt: TGTGCCAGCAGCCAAGCATCCTCGGTCGGGACCGGCTATGGCTACACCTTC
CDR3aa: CASSQASSVGTGYGYTF

v_gene: TRBV6-1
abundance: many
j_gene: TRBJ1-1
d_gene: TRBD1
CDR3nt: TGTGCCAGCACTCCGGGCAGGGGGGTACGAGCTTTCTTT
CDR3aa: CASTPGRGVRAFF

v_gene: TRBV15
abundance: -
j_gene: TRBJ2-1
d_gene: TRBD2
CDR3nt: TGTGCCACCAGCAGAGCGGGACTAGCGGGCCTATCCTCCTACAATGAGCAGTTCTTC
CDR3aa: CATSRAGLAGLSSYNEQFF

v_gene: TRBV25-1
abundance: few
j_gene: TRBJ1-6
d_gene: -
CDR3nt: TGTGCCAGCAGTGGGAGTGGAAGTAATTCACCCCTCCACTTT
CDR3aa: CASSGSGSNSPLHF

v_gene: TRBV7-3
abundance: -
j_gene: TRBJ2-3
d_gene: TRBD2
CDR3nt: TGTGCCAGCAGCTACGGACTAGCGGGGGGCACAGATACGCAGTATTTT
CDR3aa: CASSYGLAGGTDTQYF

v_gene: TRBV6-1
abundance: many
j_gene: TRBJ2-3
d_gene: TRBD2
CDR3nt: TGTGCCAGCAGTTACCATCTAGCGGGAGTAACAGATACGCAGTATTTT
CDR3aa: CASSYHLAGVTDTQYF

v_gene: TRBV28
abundance: many
j_gene: TRBJ2-4
d_gene: TRBD2
CDR3nt: TGTGCCAGCAGTATTCTAGCGGGGGCTGGCAAAAACATTCAGTACTTC
CDR3aa: CASSILAGAGKNIQYF

v_gene: TRBV6-2/TRBV6-3
abundance: many
j_gene: TRBJ2-7
d_gene: TRBD2
CDR3nt: TGTGCCAGCAGTTACGCTAGCGGGCGTATCTACGAGCAGTACTTC
CDR3aa: CASSYASGRIYEQYF

v_gene: TRBV7-9
abundance: few
j_gene: TRBJ1-2
d_gene: TRBD1
CDR3nt: TGTGCCAGCAGCCCCGGACAGGGCACCGTATATGGCTACACCTTC
CDR3aa: CASSPGQGTVYGYTF

v_gene: TRBV28
abundance: many
j_gene: TRBJ2-3
d_gene: TRBD2
CDR3nt: TGTGCCAATTCGGGGGGGGAAGGAAGCACAGATACGCAGTATTTT
CDR3aa: CANSGGEGSTDTQYF

v_gene: TRBV19
abundance: -
j_gene: TRBJ2-7
d_gene: -
CDR3nt: TGTGCCAGTAGTAAAATCCTATCAGATAACTACGAGCAGTACTTC
CDR3aa: CASSKILSDNYEQYF

v_gene: TRBV6-1
abundance: -
j_gene: TRBJ2-2
d_gene: -
CDR3nt: TGTGCCTCCGTCAGGGTTTCCGGGGAGCTGTTTTTT
CDR3aa: CASVRVSGELFF

v_gene: TRBV20-1
abundance: -
j_gene: TRBJ1-2
d_gene: TRBD1
CDR3nt: TGCAGTGCTAGTAGGGACAGGGCCCTGGTTGGCTATGGCTACACCTTC
CDR3aa: CSASRDRALVGYGYTF

v_gene: TRBV13
abundance: many
j_gene: TRBJ2-3
d_gene: TRBD2
CDR3nt: TGTGCCAGCGGCCGAAGGGGTGGGAGGGCCCCCTTCACGCAGTATTTT
CDR3aa: CASGRRGGRAPFTQYF

v_gene: TRBV6-5
abundance: many
j_gene: TRBJ2-5
d_gene: -
CDR3nt: TGTGCCAGCAGTTACGAGGGAAAGGGGACCCAGTACTTC
CDR3aa: CASSYEGKGTQYF

v_gene: TRBV14
abundance: many
j_gene: TRBJ2-1
d_gene: -
CDR3nt: TGTGCCAGCAGCCAGAGCGGGCCCCACAATGAGCAGTTCTTC
CDR3aa: CASSQSGPHNEQFF

v_gene: TRBV15
abundance: -
j_gene: TRBJ2-3
d_gene: TRBD1
CDR3nt: TGTGCCACCAGCCGGGCCGGGACAGATTATACGCAGTATTTT
CDR3aa: CATSRAGTDYTQYF

v_gene: TRBV6-1
abundance: -
j_gene: TRBJ1-3
d_gene: -
CDR3nt: TGTGCCAGCACCTCGCGTGTGAACTCTGGAAACACCATATATTTT
CDR3aa: CASTSRVNSGNTIYF

v_gene: TRBV7-3
abundance: -
j_gene: TRBJ1-2
d_gene: -
CDR3nt: TGTGCCAGCAGCCCCCAAGGACATACGGGCTACACCTTC
CDR3aa: CASSPQGHTGYTF

v_gene: TRBV24-1
abundance: many
j_gene: TRBJ2-3
d_gene: -
CDR3nt: TGTGCCACCAGTGATACAGGGAGATCAGATACGCAGTATTTT
CDR3aa: CATSDTGRSDTQYF

v_gene: TRBV29-1
abundance: many
j_gene: TRBJ2-1
d_gene: TRBD2
CDR3nt: TGCAGCGTAGGGACTAGTGGCTACAATGAGCAGTTCTTC
CDR3aa: CSVGTSGYNEQFF

v_gene: TRBV28
abundance: many
j_gene: TRBJ1-2
d_gene: -
CDR3nt: TGTGCCAGCAGCCAAGGACAATTTGGTGGCTACACCTTC
CDR3aa: CASSQGQFGGYTF

v_gene: TRBV12-3/TRBV12-4
abundance: many
j_gene: TRBJ2-1
d_gene: -
CDR3nt: TGTGCCAGCCGCTACTCCGGGACCAACAGTAATGAGCAGTTCTTC
CDR3aa: CASRYSGTNSNEQFF

v_gene: TRBV16
abundance: -
j_gene: TRBJ2-3
d_gene: -
CDR3nt: TGTGCCAGCAGCCAATGGAGGGCCAGGGATACGCAGTATTTT
CDR3aa: CASSQWRARDTQYF

v_gene: TRBV20-1
abundance: -
j_gene: TRBJ2-7
d_gene: -
CDR3nt: TGCAGTGCGGGGACGTTCTACGAGCAGTACTTC
CDR3aa: CSAGTFYEQYF

v_gene: TRBV20-1
abundance: many
j_gene: TRBJ1-1
d_gene: -
CDR3nt: TGCAGTGCTGCGCCCTTGGGTTGGGGCGCTTTCACTGAAGCTTTCTTT
CDR3aa: CSAAPLGWGAFTEAFF

v_gene: TRBV3-1
abundance: -
j_gene: TRBJ2-2
d_gene: -
CDR3nt: TGTGCCAGCAGCCAAACATTAAACACCGGGGAGCTGTTTTTT
CDR3aa: CASSQTLNTGELFF